The 2 T cell receptor beta chains listed next were all sequenced from one sample in a study of cytomegalovirus exposure and HLA in healthy donors. PCR was performed using 60 Vbeta and 13 Jbeta primers. Only in-frame clones appear in the TCRdb table, and some are missing; sequencing was by immunoSEQ multiplex PCR. Of 150,000 or so clones listed, 82% are singletons. The sequencing sample was made of PBMCs. All receptors come from a man between 18 and 35 years old in good health and CMV-seropositive.

This clone occurred a few times. The CDR3 DNA is TGCAGCGTTTACAGGGTAAGATCCGGGGAGCTGTTTTTT. Translated, it gives CSVYRVRSGELFF. This chain connects TRBV29-1 to TRBJ2-2, with TRBD1 as a possible D gene (6 bases). Germline-derived CDR1 and CDR2 are SQVTM and ANQGSEA. This CDR3 has 13 residues. Trimming stripped 5 bases from V and 6 bases from J, with 13 bases between.

Here the CDR3 reads CASSPQGTYEQYF. The DNA for the CDR3 is TGTGCCAGCAGCCCACAGGGAACCTACGAGCAGTACTTC. J is TRBJ2-7 and V is TRBV5-4, with D maybe TRBD1 (6 bases). The CDR3 length is 13 residues. CDR1 SGHNT and CDR2 YYREEE come from the germline V gene (reference sequence). Trimming took 4 bases from V and 2 from J, leaving 10 bases between them.